These 31 T cell receptor beta chains share one sample of origin, sequenced in a study of cytomegalovirus exposure and HLA in healthy donors. Use of 60 Vbeta and 13 Jbeta primers characterized the PCR. The table came from immunoSEQ multiplex PCR; TCRdb's copy has only in-frame clones and leaves some out. The table includes 55,000 to 80,000 clones, 85% detected once. Material: PBMCs. The source of these receptors is a female donor in good health and CMV-seronegative.

Written as DNA, the CDR3 is TGCAGCGTTGGGCCCCTTGGCGGAGAAACTACCTACGAGCAGTACTTC. This sequence encodes CSVGPLGGETTYEQYF. V gene TRBV29-1 combines with J gene TRBJ2-7; no reliable D call. The CDR3 is 16 residues long. V was pared by 4 bases and J by 2 bases, with 21 bases between. Germline V gene lookup returns CDR1 SQVTM and CDR2 ANQGSEA.

The chain is built from TRBV5-6 and TRBJ2-2, with a possible D match to TRBD2 (6 bases). The CDR3 covers 15 residues. Trimming shortened V by 5 bases and J by 3 bases, and 14 bases separated the two germline ends. Germline CDR1 and CDR2: SGHDT and YYEEEE. CDR3 residues: CASRPLLADTGELFF. The CDR3 DNA reads as TGTGCCAGCAGGCCCCTACTAGCCGACACCGGGGAGCTGTTTTTT.

The rearrangement links TRBV5-1 to TRBJ1-2; D is undetermined. Germline loops: CDR1 SGHRS, CDR2 YFSETQ. Trimming removed 6 bases from V and 8 bases from J, with 14 bases in between. This CDR3 comprises 12 residues. In DNA, the CDR3 is TGCGCCAGCATAGGAGGATTGGACGGCTACACCTTC. This translates into CASIGGLDGYTF.

The V call is TRBV11-2, the J call TRBJ2-7, with 10 positions matching TRBD2. Germline-derived CDR1 and CDR2 are SGHAT and FQNNGV. Trimming removed 5 bases from V and 3 bases from J; junction bases left unmatched: 4. This CDR3 region has 14 residues. CDR3 protein: CASSTSGTLYEQYF. CDR3 DNA sequence: TGTGCCAGCAGCACTAGCGGGACCCTCTACGAGCAGTACTTC.

This clone was counted a few times. The chain recombines TRBV5-6 with TRBJ1-5; unclear D gene. CDR3 length: 12 residues. V was clipped by 1 base and J by 4 bases, with 3 bases between them. The V gene's germline CDR1 is SGHDT and CDR2 YYEEEE. CDR3: CASSLQNQPQHF. The DNA for the CDR3 is TGTGCCAGCAGCTTGCAGAATCAGCCCCAGCATTTT. The full variable domain, rest sourced from reference TRBV5-6 and TRBJ1-5, is DAGVTQSPTHLIKTRGQQVTLRCSPKSGHDTVSWYQQALGQGPQFIFQYYEEEERQRGNFPDRFSGHQFPNYSSELNVNALLLGDSALYLCASSLQNQPQHFGDGTRLSIL.

There are a few counts of this clone. The V call is TRBV4-2, the J call TRBJ2-7; D gene ambiguous. There are 12 residues in the CDR3. CDR1 is LGHNA, CDR2 YNFKEQ, per germline. Trimming left V 0 bases short and J 4 bases short, with 4 bases between. This chain's CDR3 is CASSQDSYEQYF. CDR3 coding DNA: TGTGCCAGCAGCCAAGATTCGTACGAGCAGTACTTC.

The rearrangement links TRBV7-8 to TRBJ2-5; perhaps TRBD1 as D (6 bases). This CDR3 is built from 14 residues. Germline-derived CDR1 and CDR2 are SGHVS and FQNEAQ. V was clipped by 5 bases and J by 3 bases, with 13 bases between them. DNA for the CDR3: TGTGCCAGCAGCAGGGGGAGACAGAAAGAGACCCAGTACTTC. It codes for CASSRGRQKETQYF.

The rearrangement links TRBV19 to TRBJ2-2; TRBD1 is a possible D gene (5 bases). The CDR3 totals 16 residues. V was shortened by 4 bases and J by 1 base, with 13 bases between the two germline ends. Per the germline V gene, CDR1 is LNHDA and CDR2 is SQIVND (reference sequence). CDR3 amino acids: CASSTPGWWNTGELFF. In DNA, the CDR3 is TGTGCCAGTAGTACTCCAGGGTGGTGGAACACCGGGGAGCTGTTTTTT.

As DNA, the CDR3 is TGCAGCGTTGAAAGGGGGTTCGGGGAGCTGTTTTTT. Protein sequence: CSVERGFGELFF. The chain recombines TRBV29-1 with TRBJ2-2, with TRBD1 as a possible D gene (6 bases). CDR1 is SQVTM and CDR2 is ANQGSEA in the germline V gene. CDR3 length: 12 residues. The V and J ends lost 2 bases and 7 bases respectively, with 8 bases between them.

This sequence joins TRBV6-4 and TRBJ1-2; TRBD1 matches 7 bases. The CDR3 contains 14 residues. From germline, CDR1 is MRHNA and CDR2 SNTAGT. V was pared by 5 bases and J by 0 bases, with 3 bases of the junction left unmatched. The CDR3 DNA sequence: TGTGCCAGCAGTCCTGGGACAGCTAACTATGGCTACACCTTC. It is translated as CASSPGTANYGYTF.

The chain recombines TRBV5-4 with TRBJ2-1; TRBD1 matches at 9 bases. CDR1 is SGHNT, CDR2 YYREEE, per germline (reference sequence). CDR3 length equals 16 residues. Trimming cost V 1 base and J 4 bases; bases outside gene matches: 6. CDR3 coding DNA: TGTGCCAGCAGCTTGAGAGGACAGGGGAATTACAATGAGCAGTTCTTC. Protein sequence: CASSLRGQGNYNEQFF.

V is TRBV7-3 and J is TRBJ2-1, with 9 bases that match TRBD2. Germline V lookup: CDR1 SGHTA, CDR2 FQGTGA. V gave up 4 bases and J gave up 10 bases; unmatched junction bases: 2. The CDR3 spans 12 residues. The CDR3: CASSSLAGEQFF. CDR3 DNA sequence: TGTGCCAGCAGCTCACTAGCGGGCGAGCAGTTCTTC.

This chain links TRBV4-2 with TRBJ1-2; 8 nucleotides match TRBD1. This CDR3 contains 14 residues. The V and J ends lost 4 bases and 8 bases, in that order; junction bases with no gene match: 9. CDR1 LGHNA and CDR2 YNFKEQ come from the germline V gene. CDR3 in DNA: TGTGCCAGCAGCCGCCGGGACAGGATAGAAGGCTACACCTTC. Residues: CASSRRDRIEGYTF.

This clone is a singleton in its sample. The genes are TRBV5-4 and TRBJ1-1; possibly TRBD1 for D (5 bases). Trimming removed 0 bases from V and 0 bases from J, with 18 bases in between. This CDR3 comprises 18 residues. The V gene's germline CDR1 is SGHNT and CDR2 YYREEE (reference sequence). The CDR3 DNA follows: TGTGCCAGCAGCTTGGAGGTCTGGGGGGGTCGCGTGAACACTGAAGCTTTCTTT. Amino acid sequence: CASSLEVWGGRVNTEAFF.

The chain employs TRBV19 and TRBJ1-2, with D maybe TRBD1 (6 bases). Germline V gives CDR1 LNHDA, CDR2 SQIVND (reference sequence). Trimming stripped 4 bases from V and 4 bases from J, with 10 bases between. There are 13 residues in the CDR3. CDR3 nucleotides: TGTGCCAGTAGTAAGGACAGTCCCTATGGCTACACCTTC. This gives the protein CASSKDSPYGYTF.

The rearrangement links TRBV7-9 to TRBJ1-2; D unclear. The CDR3 covers 12 residues. Trimming took off 5 bases at V and 8 bases at J, with 12 bases between the two ends. Germline CDR1 SEHNR, CDR2 FQNEAQ (reference sequence). The CDR3 is CASSPAEVGYTF. CDR3 bases: TGTGCCAGCAGCCCCGCCGAGGTAGGCTACACCTTC.

V gene TRBV6-1 combines with J gene TRBJ2-7; 8 positions match TRBD2. Germline values: CDR1 MNHNS, CDR2 SASEGT. The CDR3 loop spans 12 amino acids. The ends lost 8 bases at V and 9 bases at J; junction bases unmatched: 9. Written as DNA, the CDR3 is TGTGCCAGCGCCGGGGGGGGTAATGGGCAGTACTTC. This sequence encodes CASAGGGNGQYF.

The chain couples TRBV2 to TRBJ1-5; 8 bases align to TRBD1. Per the germline V gene, CDR1 is SNHLY and CDR2 is FYNNEI. Trimming removed 4 bases from V and 6 bases from J; junction bases left unmatched: 5. This CDR3 contains 14 residues. The CDR3 coding sequence is TGTGCCAGCAGTGCGGACAGGGTCCCTCAGCCCCAGCATTTT. This encodes CASSADRVPQPQHF. Based on the CDR3 plus reference TRBV2 and TRBJ1-5, the full variable domain is EPEVTQTPSHQVTQMGQEVILRCVPISNHLYFYWYRQILGQKVEFLVSFYNNEISEKSEIFDDQFSVERPDGSNFTLKIRSTKLEDSAMYFCASSADRVPQPQHFGDGTRLSIL.

The rearrangement uses TRBV13 and TRBJ2-7; weak D call: TRBD2 (6 bases). Germline loops: CDR1 PRHDT, CDR2 FYEKMQ (reference sequence). Trimming pared 1 base from V and 7 bases from J, leaving 11 bases between. There are 13 residues in the CDR3. The CDR3 coding sequence is TGTGCCAGCAGCTTAGCGGGAGCTTGGGAGCAGTACTTC. It encodes CASSLAGAWEQYF.

The V and J genes are TRBV4-2 and TRBJ2-3; 9 bases are shared with TRBD2. The germline gives CDR1 LGHNA, CDR2 YNFKEQ. The junction had 4 bases not matched to a gene; V was cut back by 8 bases and J by 1 base. The CDR3 covers 14 residues. The CDR3 loop reads CASGAGGGTDTQYF. CDR3 nucleotide sequence: TGTGCCAGCGGAGCGGGAGGTGGCACAGATACGCAGTATTTT.

This clone was seen just once. This chain links TRBV18 with TRBJ2-7; possibly TRBD2 for D (6 bases). The CDR3 consists of 15 residues. Trimming took 2 bases from V and 7 from J, leaving 18 bases between them. CDR1 and CDR2 (germline): KGHSH, LQKENI. CDR3 nucleotide sequence: TGTGCCAGCTCACCATCCCCGGGAGCGTTCTCGGAGCAGTACTTC. Translated: CASSPSPGAFSEQYF.

The V gene is TRBV6-1, the J gene TRBJ1-1, with a weak D call TRBD1 (6 bases). The V and J ends lost 5 bases and 11 bases respectively, with 12 bases between them. This CDR3 is built from 11 residues. Per the germline V gene, CDR1 is MNHNS and CDR2 is SASEGT. This chain's CDR3 is CASSRGSPAFF. The CDR3 region has the DNA TGTGCCAGCAGTAGGGGGTCTCCGGCTTTCTTT.

V usage is TRBV4-1 and J usage is TRBJ2-2; 8 nucleotides align to TRBD1. Trimming removed 8 bases from V and 4 bases from J; junction bases left unmatched: 6. The CDR3 runs 14 residues. Germline CDR1 and CDR2: MGHRA and YSYEKL. Here the CDR3 reads CASGDRGVTGELFF. Written as DNA, the CDR3 is TGCGCCAGCGGTGACAGGGGTGTCACCGGGGAGCTGTTTTTT.

V is TRBV5-1 and J is TRBJ2-2, with 12 nucleotides matching TRBD1. This CDR3 spans 15 amino acids. The V gene end was trimmed by 5 bases and the J gene end by 4 bases; junction bases not matched to a gene: 3. CDR1 SGHRS and CDR2 YFSETQ come from the germline V gene. CDR3 sequence reads: CASSGGQGATGELFF. DNA for the CDR3: TGCGCCAGCAGTGGGGGACAGGGGGCCACCGGGGAGCTGTTTTTT. Based on the CDR3 plus reference TRBV5-1 and TRBJ2-2, the full variable domain is KAGVTQTPRYLIKTRGQQVTLSCSPISGHRSVSWYQQTPGQGLQFLFEYFSETQRNKGNFPGRFSGRQFSNSRSEMNVSTLELGDSALYLCASSGGQGATGELFFGEGSRLTVL.

A single count supports this clone. This chain uses TRBV6-1 with TRBJ1-2; D perhaps matches TRBD1 (6 bases). With 6 bases removed from V and 2 bases from J, the gap between germline ends came to 10 bases. Looked up from germline, CDR1 is MNHNS and CDR2 is SASEGT. CDR3 length equals 13 residues. Written as DNA, the CDR3 is TGTGCCAGCAGCCGGGACACCAACTATGGCTACACCTTC. This gives the protein CASSRDTNYGYTF.

The chain uses TRBV19 and TRBJ2-1; D may be TRBD1 (6 bases). This CDR3 region has 16 residues. CDR1 and CDR2 from the germline V gene are LNHDA and SQIVND (reference sequence). The germline V and J ends were trimmed by 3 bases and 6 bases, with 18 bases remaining between them. CDR3 amino acids: CASSIPGALGSNEQFF. As DNA, the CDR3 is TGTGCCAGTAGTATTCCAGGGGCGCTGGGGTCCAATGAGCAGTTCTTC.

This clone was seen just once. The rearrangement uses TRBV10-3 and TRBJ2-7, with 10 bases identical to TRBD2. The junction had 10 bases not matched to a gene; V was cut back by 2 bases and J by 6 bases. Germline V gene lookup returns CDR1 ENHRY and CDR2 SYGVKD. The CDR3 loop spans 16 amino acids. The CDR3 sequence is CAISERGLAGAGEQYF. In nucleotides, the CDR3 is TGTGCCATCAGTGAGAGGGGGCTAGCGGGAGCAGGCGAGCAGTACTTC.

This clone was recorded once. This rearrangement joins TRBV5-1 to TRBJ2-3, with D maybe TRBD1 (7 bases). CDR1 is SGHRS and CDR2 is YFSETQ in the germline V gene. V gave up 1 base and J gave up 3 bases, with 12 bases separating them. The CDR3 sequence is 15 residues long. CDR3 amino acids: CASSLLQGRTDTQYF. In DNA form, the CDR3 reads TGCGCCAGCAGCTTGTTACAGGGGAGGACAGATACGCAGTATTTT.

The chain is built from TRBV6-7 and TRBJ2-3; 7 positions agree with TRBD1. TRBV6-7 is classed as an ORF, of uncertain function. There are 16 residues in the CDR3. Germline trimming cut 5 bases from V and 1 base from J; bases unmatched to any gene: 9. This CDR3 reads CASSRRQGPRTDTQYF. The CDR3 coding sequence is TGTGCCAGCAGTCGCCGACAGGGCCCTCGCACAGATACGCAGTATTTT.

V usage is TRBV25-1 and J usage is TRBJ2-7; 8 positions agree with TRBD2. Germline loops: CDR1 MGHDK, CDR2 SYGVNS. CDR3 size: 15 residues. Trimming at V came to 4 bases and at J to 3 bases, leaving 8 bases not matched to a gene. The CDR3 reads CASSARGGLIYEQYF. As DNA, the CDR3 is TGTGCCAGCAGTGCCCGGGGGGGCCTTATCTACGAGCAGTACTTC.

CDR3 in amino acids: CASRGQGAIHTF. DNA of the CDR3: TGTGCCAGCAGGGGACAGGGGGCGATCCACACCTTC. The chain recombines TRBV27 with TRBJ1-2, with 12 bases fitting TRBD1. The CDR3 length is 12 residues. CDR1 is MNHEY, CDR2 SMNVEV, per germline (reference sequence). Losses at the gene ends were 6 bases for V and 12 bases for J; bases not matched to a gene: 5.